This T cell receptor beta chain was obtained from a study of metastatic and nonmetastatic thyroid tumors (dated by TCRdb to 2020 to 2022). Background for the entire study: For patients with malignant and with benign thyroid disease, the researchers compared repertoires between peripheral blood samples and tumor or nodule tissue samples.

CDR1 is given as SGHVS and CDR2 as FQNEAQ, both from the germline V gene. From cysteine to phenylalanine, the CDR3 is 16 amino acids long. CDR3 DNA is the only sequence kept; it has 48 bases, read in frame from the first base. Relative to germline, V is 5 bases shorter and J is 9 bases shorter, with 26 bases between their ends. Broad study findings and their caveats: In both blood and tumor samples, malignant tumors were reported to have significantly higher TCR beta diversity than benign nodules.

No patient had received any treatment before thyroid surgery. Patient clinical samples collected from the early 2010s to the late 2010s were retrospectively analysed using T-cell receptor beta sequencing. There are a few counts of this clone. Its antigen is currently not known. This may come from a read error, since a much larger clone is one base off. The method behind the library was PCR. Data came from an Illumina HiSeq 4000. High-throughput sequencing was used to profile the TCR beta-chain CDR3 region of each patient. Turning to the authors' computational methods: The researchers built a classifier to tell apart papillary thyroid cancer patients with distant metastasis, based on CDR3 differences among clinicopathological groups. Repertoire diversity was assessed with the Shannon index, and tumor-blood repertoire similarity with the Morisita-Horn index. The public sequencing data were trimmed at Q25 with fastp and processed into clonotypes with MiXCR by TCRdb, which kept only in-frame beta chains. Clone size and V and J calls follow TCRdb, not the original study. Present in this sample are approximately 74,000 clones, 14% of which were seen just once. The biggest ten clones account for just over 6.5% of the sample.

The origin of this receptor is a male donor with papillary thyroid cancer or a benign thyroid nodule (not recorded which). Some clones in this sample may be carry-over from other donors' samples. The chain is assembled from TRBV7-8 and TRBJ2-7; the D region possibly corresponds to TRBD2 (5 bases align). Sequencing input: blood. The nucleotides read TGTGCCAGCAGCCCCCTCATGGCCGGGAAACCCTGCGGGCAGTACTTC. It translates as CASSPLMAGKPCGQYF.